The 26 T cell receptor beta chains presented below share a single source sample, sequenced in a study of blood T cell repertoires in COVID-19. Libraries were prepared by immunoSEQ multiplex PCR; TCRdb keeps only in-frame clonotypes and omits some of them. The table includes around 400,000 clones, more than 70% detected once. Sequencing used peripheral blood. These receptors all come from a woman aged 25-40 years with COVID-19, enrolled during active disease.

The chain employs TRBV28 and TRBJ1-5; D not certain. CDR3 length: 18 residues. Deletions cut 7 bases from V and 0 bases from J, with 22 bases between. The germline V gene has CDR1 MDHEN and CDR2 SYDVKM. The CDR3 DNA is TGTGCCAGCACCCCCCCGGGGAGGACTAAATATAGCAATCAGCCCCAGCATTTT. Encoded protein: CASTPPGRTKYSNQPQHF.

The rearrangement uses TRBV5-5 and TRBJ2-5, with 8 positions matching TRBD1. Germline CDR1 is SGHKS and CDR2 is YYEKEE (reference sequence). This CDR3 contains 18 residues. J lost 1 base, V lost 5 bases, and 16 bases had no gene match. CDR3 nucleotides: TGTGCCAGCAGTCGCGTTATTCCGGGACAGGCCCCCCAAGAGACCCAGTACTTC. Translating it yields CASSRVIPGQAPQETQYF. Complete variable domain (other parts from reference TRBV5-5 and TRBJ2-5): DAGVTQSPTHLIKTRGQQVTLRCSPISGHKSVSWYQQVLGQGPQFIFQYYEKEERGRGNFPDRFSARQFPNYSSELNVNALLLGDSALYLCASSRVIPGQAPQETQYFGPGTRLLVL.

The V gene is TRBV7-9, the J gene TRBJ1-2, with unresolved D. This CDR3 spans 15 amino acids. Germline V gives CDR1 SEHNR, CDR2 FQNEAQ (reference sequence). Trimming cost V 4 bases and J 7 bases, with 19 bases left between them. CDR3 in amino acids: CASSSATGVRSGYTF. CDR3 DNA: TGTGCCAGCAGCTCCGCCACCGGGGTTCGGTCTGGCTACACCTTC.

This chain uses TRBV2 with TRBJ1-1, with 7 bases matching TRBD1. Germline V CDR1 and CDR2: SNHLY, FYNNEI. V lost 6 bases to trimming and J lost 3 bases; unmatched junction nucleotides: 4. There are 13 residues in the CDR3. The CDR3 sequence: CASSADRDTEAFF. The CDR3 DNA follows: TGTGCCAGCAGCGCCGACAGGGACACTGAAGCTTTCTTT. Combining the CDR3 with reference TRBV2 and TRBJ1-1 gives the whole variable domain EPEVTQTPSHQVTQMGQEVILRCVPISNHLYFYWYRQILGQKVEFLVSFYNNEISEKSEIFDDQFSVERPDGSNFTLKIRSTKLEDSAMYFCASSADRDTEAFFGQGTRLTVV.

The CDR3: CALRWGGMNTEAFF. The CDR3 nucleotides read TGTGCTCTGCGATGGGGGGGTATGAACACTGAAGCTTTCTTT. The rearrangement uses TRBV2 and TRBJ1-1; the D gene is possibly TRBD1 (5 bases). The V gene's germline CDR1 is SNHLY and CDR2 FYNNEI. The CDR3 spans 14 residues.

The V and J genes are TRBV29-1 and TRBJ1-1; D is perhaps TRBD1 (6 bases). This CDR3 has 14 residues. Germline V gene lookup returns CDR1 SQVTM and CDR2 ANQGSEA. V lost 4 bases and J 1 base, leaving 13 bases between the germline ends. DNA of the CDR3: TGCAGCGTTGCCATAGGGGGTCAGAACACTGAAGCTTTCTTT. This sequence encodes CSVAIGGQNTEAFF.

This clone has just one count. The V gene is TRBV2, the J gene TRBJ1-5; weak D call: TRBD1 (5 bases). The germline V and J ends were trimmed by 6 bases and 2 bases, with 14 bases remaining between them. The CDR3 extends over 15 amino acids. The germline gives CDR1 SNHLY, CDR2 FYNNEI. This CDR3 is CASRDVGEGNQPQHF. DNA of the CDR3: TGTGCCAGCAGGGACGTAGGGGAGGGCAATCAGCCCCAGCATTTT.

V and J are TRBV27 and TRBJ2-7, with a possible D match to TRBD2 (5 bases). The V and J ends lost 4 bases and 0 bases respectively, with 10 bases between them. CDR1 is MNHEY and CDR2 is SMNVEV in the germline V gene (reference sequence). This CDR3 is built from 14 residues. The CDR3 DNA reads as TGTGCCAGCAGTTGGGATGGGAGCTCCTACGAGCAGTACTTC. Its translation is CASSWDGSSYEQYF.

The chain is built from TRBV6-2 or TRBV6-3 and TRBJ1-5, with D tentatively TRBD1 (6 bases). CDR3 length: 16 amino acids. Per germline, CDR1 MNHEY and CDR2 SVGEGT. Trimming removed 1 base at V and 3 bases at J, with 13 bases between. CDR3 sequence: CASSYWGGEINQPQHF. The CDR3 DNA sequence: TGTGCCAGCAGTTACTGGGGGGGCGAGATCAATCAGCCCCAGCATTTT.

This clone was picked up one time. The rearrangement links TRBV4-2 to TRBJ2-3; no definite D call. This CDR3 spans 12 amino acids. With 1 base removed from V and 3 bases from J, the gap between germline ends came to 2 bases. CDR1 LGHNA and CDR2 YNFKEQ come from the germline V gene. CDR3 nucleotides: TGTGCCAGCAGCCAAGTAACAGATACGCAGTATTTT. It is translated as CASSQVTDTQYF.

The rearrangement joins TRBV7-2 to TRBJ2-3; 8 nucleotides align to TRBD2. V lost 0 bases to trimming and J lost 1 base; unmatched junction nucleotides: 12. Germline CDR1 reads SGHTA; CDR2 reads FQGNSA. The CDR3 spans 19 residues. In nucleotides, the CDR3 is TGTGCCAGCAGCTTAGCACCCGGGAGGGTCACCCCGCGCACAGATACGCAGTATTTT. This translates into CASSLAPGRVTPRTDTQYF.

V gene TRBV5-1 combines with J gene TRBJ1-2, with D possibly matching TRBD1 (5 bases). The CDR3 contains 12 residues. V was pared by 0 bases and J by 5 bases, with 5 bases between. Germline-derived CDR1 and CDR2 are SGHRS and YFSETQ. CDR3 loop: CASSLEGYGYTF. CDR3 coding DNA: TGCGCCAGCAGCTTGGAGGGGTATGGCTACACCTTC.

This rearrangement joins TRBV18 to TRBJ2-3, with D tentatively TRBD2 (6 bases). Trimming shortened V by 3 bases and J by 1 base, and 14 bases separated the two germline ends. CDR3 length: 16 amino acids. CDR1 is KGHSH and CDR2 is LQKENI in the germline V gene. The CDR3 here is CASSPKEASGTDTQYF. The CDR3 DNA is TGTGCCAGCTCACCGAAGGAGGCTAGCGGCACAGATACGCAGTATTTT.

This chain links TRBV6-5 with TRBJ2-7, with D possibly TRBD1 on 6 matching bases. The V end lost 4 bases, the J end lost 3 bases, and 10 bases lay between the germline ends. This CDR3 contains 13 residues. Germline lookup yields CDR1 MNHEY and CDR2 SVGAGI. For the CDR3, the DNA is TGTGCCAGCAGTTCCCCGACAGGCTACGAGCAGTACTTC. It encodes CASSSPTGYEQYF.

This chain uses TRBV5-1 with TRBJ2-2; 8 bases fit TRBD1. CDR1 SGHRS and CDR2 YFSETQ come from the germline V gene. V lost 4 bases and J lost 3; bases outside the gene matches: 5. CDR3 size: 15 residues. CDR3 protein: CASSSTGGDTGELFF. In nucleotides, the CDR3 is TGCGCCAGCAGCAGCACAGGGGGTGACACCGGGGAGCTGTTTTTT.

CDR3 nucleotide sequence: TGTGCCATCAGTGACCTCGGGGACAGGGTAGAGAACACTGAAGCTTTCTTT. Amino acid sequence: CAISDLGDRVENTEAFF. The rearrangement joins TRBV10-3 to TRBJ1-1; 9 bases fit TRBD1. Germline V CDR1 and CDR2: ENHRY, SYGVKD. This CDR3 region has 17 residues. Unmatched junction bases numbered 9, after V lost 3 bases and J lost 1 base.

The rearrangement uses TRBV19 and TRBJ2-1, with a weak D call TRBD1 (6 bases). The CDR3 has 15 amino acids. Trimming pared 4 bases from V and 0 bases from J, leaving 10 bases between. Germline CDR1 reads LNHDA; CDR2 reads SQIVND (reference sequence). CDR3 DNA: TGTGCCAGTAGTACCCAGGGGTACTCCTACAATGAGCAGTTCTTC. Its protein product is CASSTQGYSYNEQFF.

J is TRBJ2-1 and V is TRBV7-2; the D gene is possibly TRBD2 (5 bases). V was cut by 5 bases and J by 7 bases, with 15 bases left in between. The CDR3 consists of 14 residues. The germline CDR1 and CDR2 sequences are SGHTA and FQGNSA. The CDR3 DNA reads TGTGCCAGCAGCCCGAGCGGAGTTTCGAATGAGCAGTTCTTC. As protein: CASSPSGVSNEQFF.

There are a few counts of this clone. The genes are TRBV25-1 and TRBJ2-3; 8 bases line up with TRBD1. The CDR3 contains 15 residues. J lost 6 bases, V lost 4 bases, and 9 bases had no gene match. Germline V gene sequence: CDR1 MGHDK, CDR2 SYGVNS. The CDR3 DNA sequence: TGTGCCAGCAGTGCCCACAGGGGGTCATCGGATACGCAGTATTTT. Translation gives CASSAHRGSSDTQYF.

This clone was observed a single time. Here the CDR3 DNA reads TGTGCCAGCACCCGGGGACTAGCGGGAGCAGATACGCAGTATTTT. This sequence encodes CASTRGLAGADTQYF. The chain carries TRBV5-6 and TRBJ2-3; 14 bases agree with TRBD2. Trimming removed 6 bases from V and 4 bases from J; junction bases left unmatched: 4. The CDR3 sequence is 15 residues long. Germline CDR1 SGHDT, CDR2 YYEEEE.

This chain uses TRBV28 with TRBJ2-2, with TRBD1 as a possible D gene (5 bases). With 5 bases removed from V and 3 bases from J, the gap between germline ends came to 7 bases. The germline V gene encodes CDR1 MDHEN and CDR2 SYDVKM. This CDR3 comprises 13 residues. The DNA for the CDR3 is TGTGCCAGCAGTGACAGATACACCGGGGAGCTGTTTTTT. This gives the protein CASSDRYTGELFF.

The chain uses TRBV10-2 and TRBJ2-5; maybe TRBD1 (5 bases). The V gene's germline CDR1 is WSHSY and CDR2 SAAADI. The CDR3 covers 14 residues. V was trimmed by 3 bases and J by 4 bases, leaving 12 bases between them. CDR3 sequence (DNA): TGCGCCAGCAGTGATATTACCAGGGTAGAGACCCAGTACTTC. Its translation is CASSDITRVETQYF.

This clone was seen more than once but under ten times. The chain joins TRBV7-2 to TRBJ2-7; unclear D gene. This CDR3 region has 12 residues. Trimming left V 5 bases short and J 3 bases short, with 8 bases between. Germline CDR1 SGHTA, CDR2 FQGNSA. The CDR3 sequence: CASSRAIYEQYF. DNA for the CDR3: TGTGCCAGCAGCCGAGCCATCTACGAGCAGTACTTC.

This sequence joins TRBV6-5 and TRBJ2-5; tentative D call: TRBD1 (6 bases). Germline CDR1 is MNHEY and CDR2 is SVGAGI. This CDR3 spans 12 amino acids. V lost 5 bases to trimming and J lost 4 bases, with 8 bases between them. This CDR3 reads CASSTGTETQYF. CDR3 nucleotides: TGTGCCAGCAGTACAGGGACAGAGACCCAGTACTTC.

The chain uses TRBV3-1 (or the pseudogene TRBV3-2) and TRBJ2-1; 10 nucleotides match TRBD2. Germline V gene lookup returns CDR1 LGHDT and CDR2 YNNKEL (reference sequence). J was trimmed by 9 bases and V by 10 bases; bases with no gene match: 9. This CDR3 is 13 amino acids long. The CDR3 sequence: CATRGSGRLEQFF. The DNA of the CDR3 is TGTGCCACGCGGGGTAGCGGGAGGCTTGAGCAGTTCTTC.

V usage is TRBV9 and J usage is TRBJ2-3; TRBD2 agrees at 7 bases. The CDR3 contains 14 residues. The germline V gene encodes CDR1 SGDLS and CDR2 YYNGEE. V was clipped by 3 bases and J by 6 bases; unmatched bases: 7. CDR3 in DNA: TGTGCCAGCAGCGCTAGAGCGGGAAGCGATACGCAGTATTTT. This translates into CASSARAGSDTQYF.